This TCR beta chain was captured by sequencing in a study of healthy donors' naive CD4 and CD8 T cells. Trimming removed 5 bases from V and 3 bases from J, with 10 bases in between. The length of the CDR3 is 13 residues. Each TCR library used around 500 ng of total RNA and a linear amplification protocol. TCRdb analysed the reads with MiXCR anew, one entry per CDR3 protein. Of about 180,000 distinct CDR3 sequences listed, around 70% are singletons. The study's findings and limits: Bulk sequencing left alpha and beta chains unpaired.

To note about this clonotype: The antigen is not known.

Input material: naive CD4+ and CD8+ T cells sorted from blood, pooled from several donors. This receptor was identified in a pool of human donors in good health; the sample pools cells from several healthy donors. This rearrangement joins TRBV12-3 or TRBV12-4 to TRBJ1-2; tentative D call: TRBD1 (5 bases). CDR3 in amino acids: CASSQTADYGYTF. The CDR3 bases are TGTGCCAGCAGTCAGACAGCAGACTATGGCTACACCTTC.